This T cell receptor (beta chain) is drawn from a study of cytomegalovirus exposure and HLA in healthy donors. Study-wide points: When the data were analyzed later, several of the most significant clusters appeared to be linked to common viral pathogens.

PCR primers comprised 60 Vbeta and 13 Jbeta primers. Original methodology: Tens of millions of unique TCR beta chains, 8.5 million to 14 million shared, were counted in a later analysis. Some clones are missing from TCRdb's copy, which holds only in-frame ones; the method was immunoSEQ multiplex PCR. For V, J and clone size, that table is used; D and trimming come from the DNA. This sample has approximately 120,000 clones, with roughly 78% found just once. Details on this clone: Antigen: not known.

The TCR comes from a man aged 25-45 years in good health and CMV-seropositive. The sample taken for sequencing was PBMCs.

DNA of the CDR3: TGTGCCAGTAATCCGGGACAGGGTGGGCAGCCCCAGCATTTT. It is translated as CASNPGQGGQPQHF. V and J are TRBV19 and TRBJ1-5, with 9 positions matching TRBD1. Germline CDR1 and CDR2: LNHDA and SQIVND (reference sequence). The CDR3 length is 14 residues. After removal of 7 bases from V and 7 bases from J, the junction contained 8 bases not matched to a gene.